The 26 T cell receptor beta chains below all came from one sample that was sequenced in a study of T-cell memory formation after mild COVID-19. TCRdb independently ran MiXCR on the 5' RACE reads; one entry per CDR3 protein. The sample includes 400,000 or so distinct CDR3 sequences, roughly 21% of them seen just once. What was sequenced was PBMCs or a T cell subset sorted from them (not recorded which). The receptors shown here come from an adult woman who had mild COVID-19 (a few samples of this study predate the infection). Cell type and time point are not known.

This rearrangement joins TRBV4-1 to TRBJ2-1; 11 nucleotides agree with TRBD1. Losses at the gene ends were 4 bases for V and 10 bases for J; bases not matched to a gene: 3. Germline CDR1 MGHRA, CDR2 YSYEKL. The CDR3 covers 13 residues. CDR3 protein: CASSRTGGWEQFF. In DNA form, the CDR3 reads TGCGCCAGCAGCCGGACAGGGGGCTGGGAGCAGTTCTTC.

This clonotype has ten or more counts. The chain joins TRBV7-3 to TRBJ1-1; the match to TRBD1 covers 8 bases. J lost 10 bases, V lost 5 bases, and 9 bases had no gene match. CDR3 length equals 13 residues. Germline lookup yields CDR1 SGHTA and CDR2 FQGTGA. The CDR3 sequence is CASSATGGGVAFF. CDR3 coding DNA: TGTGCCAGCAGCGCCACAGGGGGTGGTGTAGCTTTCTTT.

This chain joins TRBV29-1 and TRBJ2-3; 8 bases agree with TRBD2. The germline CDR1 and CDR2 sequences are SQVTM and ANQGSEA. V lost 1 base to trimming and J lost 5 bases; unmatched junction nucleotides: 5. This CDR3 contains 14 residues. CDR3 sequence (DNA): TGCAGCGTTGAAGCGGGAGGGCCTGTAGATACGCAGTATTTT. Residues: CSVEAGGPVDTQYF.

This clonotype was found many times. The chain links TRBV15 to TRBJ1-5; no clear D gene. V was shortened by 4 bases and J by 6 bases, with 13 bases between the two germline ends. Germline CDR1 is LNHNV and CDR2 is YYDKDF (reference sequence). This CDR3 region has 14 residues. CDR3 region: CATSNRRGIQPQHF. In DNA form, the CDR3 reads TGTGCCACCAGCAACCGGCGGGGTATTCAGCCCCAGCATTTT. Supplemented by reference TRBV15 and TRBJ1-5, the full variable domain reads DAMVIQNPRYQVTQFGKPVTLSCSQTLNHNVMYWYQQKSSQAPKLLFHYYDKDFNNEADTPDNFQSRRPNTSFCFLDIRSPGLGDTAMYLCATSNRRGIQPQHFGDGTRLSIL.

The V and J genes are TRBV12-3 or TRBV12-4 and TRBJ1-5; D might be TRBD1 (5 bases). V was clipped by 7 bases and J by 2 bases, with 15 bases between them. This CDR3 contains 15 residues. CDR3 residues: CASTRGVAGNQPQHF. The CDR3 bases are TGTGCCAGCACCCGAGGGGTAGCAGGCAATCAGCCCCAGCATTTT.

This clonotype was seen repeatedly, ten times or more. The chain links TRBV5-1 to TRBJ2-3; weak D call: TRBD1 (5 bases). The germline gives CDR1 SGHRS, CDR2 YFSETQ. The CDR3 is made up of 15 amino acids. V lost 0 bases and J lost 1, with 9 bases in between. Here the CDR3 reads CASSLGGRGTDTQYF. Here the CDR3 DNA reads TGCGCCAGCAGCTTGGGGGGCAGAGGCACAGATACGCAGTATTTT.

V and J are TRBV20-1 and TRBJ1-1, with a weak D call TRBD1 (5 bases). The CDR3 sequence is 12 residues long. Trimming cost V 3 bases and J 9 bases, with 14 bases left between them. Germline CDR1 and CDR2: DFQATT and SNEGSKA (reference sequence). CDR3 nucleotides: TGCAGTGCTAGGGGAGGGGAAGGTAAAGCTTTCTTT. Protein product: CSARGGEGKAFF.

There are a few counts of this clonotype. The chain recombines TRBV12-3 or TRBV12-4 with TRBJ2-7, with TRBD1 as a possible D gene (6 bases). Trimming took off 5 bases at V and 7 bases at J, with 15 bases between the two ends. The CDR3 runs 13 residues. The CDR3 sequence is CASSPGQYEEQYF. Here the CDR3 DNA reads TGTGCCAGCAGTCCTGGACAGTACGAAGAGCAGTACTTC.

The V call is TRBV5-5, the J call TRBJ2-5, with TRBD1 identical over 7 bases. Trimming removed 4 bases from V and 5 bases from J; junction bases left unmatched: 11. The CDR3 totals 15 residues. Per germline, CDR1 SGHKS and CDR2 YYEKEE (reference sequence). The CDR3 DNA is TGTGCCAGCAGCGGAGTAACAGGGGTAGGGGAGACCCAGTACTTC. Its translation is CASSGVTGVGETQYF.

This clonotype came up many times. The chain couples TRBV7-2 to TRBJ2-7; no reliable D call. CDR3 length: 12 residues. V gave up 1 base and J gave up 4 bases, with 5 bases separating them. Germline V lookup: CDR1 SGHTA, CDR2 FQGNSA. The CDR3 bases are TGTGCCAGCAGCTTAGGGCGATACGAGCAGTACTTC. Encoded protein: CASSLGRYEQYF.

The gene calls are TRBV11-2 and TRBJ2-3; 7 nucleotides match TRBD2. The CDR3 runs 15 residues. With V trimmed by 5 bases and J by 1 base, 6 bases remained unmatched. The germline gives CDR1 SGHAT, CDR2 FQNNGV. CDR3 sequence (DNA): TGTGCCAGCAGCCAGGGAGGGGTAGGCACAGATACGCAGTATTTT. Amino acid sequence: CASSQGGVGTDTQYF.

Only a few counts were recorded for this clonotype. In DNA, the CDR3 is TGTGCCAGCACCCAGGGAGATTACGAGCAGTACTTC. This translates into CASTQGDYEQYF. This chain connects TRBV3-1 to TRBJ2-7, with D possibly being TRBD1 or TRBD2 (5 bases each). V dropped 7 bases and J dropped 4 bases, with 11 bases sitting between them. From germline, CDR1 is LGHDT and CDR2 YNNKEL (reference sequence). There are 12 residues in the CDR3.

CDR3 in amino acids: CASSLDRTRTDTQYF. DNA for the CDR3: TGTGCCAGCAGCCTGGACAGGACCCGCACAGATACGCAGTATTTT. V and J are TRBV9 and TRBJ2-3, with 7 bases matching TRBD1. Germline V lookup: CDR1 SGDLS, CDR2 YYNGEE. The CDR3 has 15 residues. V dropped 4 bases and J dropped 1; count of bases not matched to a gene: 6.

The chain is built from TRBV25-1 and TRBJ2-7; 7 bases match TRBD1. V lost 3 bases to trimming and J lost 0 bases; unmatched junction nucleotides: 2. The CDR3 extends over 14 amino acids. Germline V gene lookup returns CDR1 MGHDK and CDR2 SYGVNS. CDR3 sequence reads: CASSDWDSSYEQYF. The CDR3 DNA reads TGTGCCAGCAGTGATTGGGACAGCTCCTACGAGCAGTACTTC.

The chain is built from TRBV29-1 and TRBJ2-3; 9 nucleotides agree with TRBD1. CDR1 is SQVTM, CDR2 ANQGSEA, per germline. The CDR3 consists of 15 residues. V lost 0 bases and J lost 1; bases outside the gene matches: 2. In nucleotides, the CDR3 is TGCAGCGTTGAAGATAGGGACAGGGGCACAGATACGCAGTATTTT. This codes for CSVEDRDRGTDTQYF.

The chain joins TRBV20-1 to TRBJ1-2, with 8 nucleotides matching TRBD1. The CDR3 spans 12 residues. The junction had 4 bases not matched to a gene; V was cut back by 6 bases and J by 4 bases. The germline CDR1 and CDR2 sequences are DFQATT and SNEGSKA (reference sequence). The CDR3 here is CSATTGAYGYTF. The CDR3 coding sequence is TGCAGTGCGACGACAGGGGCCTATGGCTACACCTTC.

This clonotype was picked up many times. This chain links TRBV12-3 or TRBV12-4 with TRBJ1-5; D is uncertain. This CDR3 has 15 amino acids. Trimming removed 2 bases at V and 0 bases at J, with 8 bases between. For the CDR3, the DNA is TGTGCCAGCAGTTTATCGGGGTATAGCAATCAGCCCCAGCATTTT. This translates into CASSLSGYSNQPQHF.

There are a few counts of this clonotype. CDR3 amino acids: CASSLTGLPAQFF. CDR3 nucleotides: TGTGCCAGCAGTTTGACAGGACTCCCCGCCCAGTTCTTC. V gene TRBV12-3 or TRBV12-4 combines with J gene TRBJ2-1; D might be TRBD1 (6 bases). The length of the CDR3 is 13 residues. The V end was cut by 3 bases, the J end by 13 bases, with 16 bases between.

This rearrangement joins TRBV4-3 to TRBJ1-2; D is unclear. The CDR3 is 15 amino acids. Trimming removed 0 bases from V and 0 bases from J, with 8 bases in between. In germline, CDR1 is LGHNA, CDR2 YSLEER. CDR3 DNA sequence: TGCGCCAGCAGCCAAGATACCCCAGCTAACTATGGCTACACCTTC. The encoded protein is CASSQDTPANYGYTF.

The sample holds a few counts of this clonotype. The chain employs TRBV7-9 and TRBJ2-3; D is undetermined. Germline CDR1 SEHNR, CDR2 FQNEAQ (reference sequence). Between the trimmed V and J ends, which lost 4 bases and 0 bases, there was a span of 8 bases. The CDR3 is 14 residues long. CDR3 region: CASSSSRSTDTQYF. Here the CDR3 DNA reads TGTGCCAGCAGCTCTTCCCGGAGCACAGATACGCAGTATTTT.

This clonotype was seen a few times. The rearrangement joins TRBV20-1 to TRBJ2-1, with 9 bases aligning to TRBD2. Trimming removed 4 bases from V and 1 base from J; junction bases left unmatched: 8. This CDR3 comprises 16 residues. Germline lookup yields CDR1 DFQATT and CDR2 SNEGSKA (reference sequence). CDR3 DNA sequence: TGCAGTGCTACCTCTCTGGCGGGGGGGTCCTACAATGAGCAGTTCTTC. Translated, it gives CSATSLAGGSYNEQFF.

This clonotype was counted a few times. The chain employs TRBV7-9 and TRBJ1-1; 7 nucleotides match TRBD1. Losses at the gene ends were 4 bases for V and 0 bases for J; bases not matched to a gene: 11. The germline CDR1 and CDR2 sequences are SEHNR and FQNEAQ (reference sequence). The CDR3 sequence is 17 residues long. CDR3 sequence (DNA): TGTGCCAGCAGCTCACCACGACAGGGACATATGAACACTGAAGCTTTCTTT. This encodes CASSSPRQGHMNTEAFF.

In its sample, this clonotype was seen a few times. The chain uses TRBV20-1 and TRBJ1-5; no reliable D call. Germline V gives CDR1 DFQATT, CDR2 SNEGSKA (reference sequence). CDR3 length equals 18 residues. V was cut by 0 bases and J by 0 bases, with 18 bases left in between. The CDR3 region is CSARDRSQWALSNQPQHF. In DNA form, the CDR3 reads TGCAGTGCTAGAGATCGGAGCCAGTGGGCCCTTAGCAATCAGCCCCAGCATTTT.

This clonotype was picked up a small number of times. V gene TRBV7-3 combines with J gene TRBJ2-1; 10 bases line up with TRBD2. J lost 3 bases, V lost 5 bases, and 7 bases had no gene match. The length of the CDR3 is 16 residues. Germline CDR1 reads SGHTA; CDR2 reads FQGTGA. Here the CDR3 reads CASSVLPSGGYNEQFF. Written as DNA, the CDR3 is TGTGCCAGCAGCGTACTTCCTAGCGGGGGCTACAATGAGCAGTTCTTC.

This clonotype came up a few times. The chain links TRBV11-2 to TRBJ2-7; D gene ambiguous. Germline lookup yields CDR1 SGHAT and CDR2 FQNNGV. This CDR3 is built from 14 residues. V shed 4 bases and J shed 2 bases, with 12 bases lying between them. This CDR3 is CASSSYSSAYEQYF. CDR3 nucleotide sequence: TGTGCCAGCAGCTCCTACTCCTCCGCCTACGAGCAGTACTTC.

This sequence joins TRBV2 and TRBJ2-6; 8 positions agree with TRBD1. V dropped 6 bases and J dropped 4; count of bases not matched to a gene: 8. Germline assignment: CDR1 SNHLY and CDR2 FYNNEI. There are 16 residues in the CDR3. The CDR3 DNA sequence: TGTGCCAGCAGGGGACAGGCGGGATCAGGGGCCAACGTCCTGACTTTC. As protein: CASRGQAGSGANVLTF. Supplemented by reference TRBV2 and TRBJ2-6, the full variable domain reads EPEVTQTPSHQVTQMGQEVILRCVPISNHLYFYWYRQILGQKVEFLVSFYNNEISEKSEIFDDQFSVERPDGSNFTLKIRSTKLEDSAMYFCASRGQAGSGANVLTFGAGSRLTVL.